The rows below give T cell receptor beta chains drawn from one sample of a study of shared clonotypes between healthy human individuals. Generated by immunoSEQ multiplex PCR, the TCRdb table keeps only in-frame clones and is missing some. This table has about 2 million clones, roughly 95% appearing once. Material: naive CD4+ T cells sorted from blood. Receptors originate from a man between 18 and 35 years old in good health. Both conserved end residues are part of each CDR3. D genes are given only for firm matches. Clone size is not always given. Where it is, it says once, few, many or a class for expanded clones.

TRBJ2-3 | TRBV5-1 | TRBD2 | NA | TGCGCCAGCAGCCAAGGCGGACTAGCGGGAACAGATACGCAGTATTTT | CASSQGGLAGTDTQYF
TRBJ2-5 | TRBV7-8 | TRBD1 | NA | TGTGCCAGCAGCTTAGTCAGGGGGCTAGGAGAGACCCAGTACTTC | CASSLVRGLGETQYF
TRBJ1-3 | TRBV2 | NA | NA | TGTGCCAGCAGCGCCCCCGGGTCTGGAAACACCATATATTTT | CASSAPGSGNTIYF
TRBJ1-4 | TRBV6-6 | NA | NA | TGTGCCGCTGGCGAAAAACTGTTTTTT | CAAGEKLFF
TRBJ2-3 | TRBV10-3 | TRBD1 | NA | TGTGCCATCAAACGGGACAGGGCGACAGATACGCAGTATTTT | CAIKRDRATDTQYF
TRBJ1-1 | TRBV7-8 | NA | NA | TGTGCCAGCAGCCTAGGGGCTTACACTGAAGCTTTCTTT | CASSLGAYTEAFF
TRBJ2-7 | TRBV15 | TRBD2 | NA | TGTGCCACCAGCAGAGAATCTAGCGGGAGTCGGTACGAGCAGTACTTC | CATSRESSGSRYEQYF
TRBJ2-7 | TRBV7-9 | NA | NA | TGTGCCAGCAGCGGAAGGAACATGGACTCCTACGAGCAGTACTTC | CASSGRNMDSYEQYF
TRBJ2-3 | TRBV30 | TRBD2 | NA | TGTGCCTGGAGTGTTCCTCAGCGGGACACAGATACGCAGTATTTT | CAWSVPQRDTDTQYF
TRBJ2-1 | TRBV19 | NA | once | TGTGCCAGTAGTGAACGTTACAATGAGCAGTTCTTC | CASSERYNEQFF